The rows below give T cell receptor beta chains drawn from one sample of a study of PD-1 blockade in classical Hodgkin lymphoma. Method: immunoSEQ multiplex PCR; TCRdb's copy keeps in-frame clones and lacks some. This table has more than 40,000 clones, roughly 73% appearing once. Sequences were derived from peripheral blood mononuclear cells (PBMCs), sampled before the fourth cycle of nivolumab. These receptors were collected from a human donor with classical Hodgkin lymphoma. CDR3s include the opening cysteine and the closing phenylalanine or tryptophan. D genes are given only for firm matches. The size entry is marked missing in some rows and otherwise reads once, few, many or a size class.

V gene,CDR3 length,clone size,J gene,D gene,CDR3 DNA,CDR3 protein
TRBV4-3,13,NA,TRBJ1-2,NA,TGCGCCAGCAGCCAAGATTTAAGCTATGGCTACACCTTC,CASSQDLSYGYTF
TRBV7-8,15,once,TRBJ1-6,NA,TGTGCCAGCAGCTTAGGAGGGGTCTATAATTCACCCCTCCACTTT,CASSLGGVYNSPLHF
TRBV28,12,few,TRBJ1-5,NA,TGTGCCAGCAGTATGACCGTTCAGCCCCAGCATTTT,CASSMTVQPQHF
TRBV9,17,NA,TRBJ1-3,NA,TGTGCCAGCAGCGTAGGGGTTTCGATGGGACAAGAGGGCACCATATATTTT,CASSVGVSMGQEGTIYF
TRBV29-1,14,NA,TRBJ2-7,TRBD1,TGCAGCGTTGAGGTGACCGGGACAGGGAACGAGCAGTACTTC,CSVEVTGTGNEQYF
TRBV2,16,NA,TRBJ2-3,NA,TGTGCCAGCAGTGTCGGGATAGCCCCCAGCACAGATACGCAGTATTTT,CASSVGIAPSTDTQYF
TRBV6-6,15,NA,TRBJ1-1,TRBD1,TGTGCCAGCAGTTACTCGAAGACAGGGGACACTGAAGCTTTCTTT,CASSYSKTGDTEAFF
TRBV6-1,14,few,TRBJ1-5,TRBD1,TGTGCCAGCAGAGGCGGGACAGGGGCTCAGCCCCAGCATTTT,CASRGGTGAQPQHF
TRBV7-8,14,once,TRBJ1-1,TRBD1,TGTGCCAGCAGCTTAAGGGACAGCCACACTGAAGCTTTCTTT,CASSLRDSHTEAFF
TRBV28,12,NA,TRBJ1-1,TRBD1,TGTGCCAGCAGAGCGGGACAGTATGAAGCTTTCTTT,CASRAGQYEAFF
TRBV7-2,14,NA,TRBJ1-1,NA,TGTGCCAGCAGCCAAAATCAGGGAGGGACTGAAGCTTTCTTT,CASSQNQGGTEAFF
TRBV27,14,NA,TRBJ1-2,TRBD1,TGTGCCAGCAGGAAGGACAGGGAAAAACGCGGCTACACCTTC,CASRKDREKRGYTF
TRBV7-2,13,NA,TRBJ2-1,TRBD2,TGTGCCAGCAGCCAAACTAGCGATCATGAGCAGTTCTTC,CASSQTSDHEQFF
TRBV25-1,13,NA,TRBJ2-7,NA,TGTGCCAGCAGTGAATGGGTCTCCTACGAGCAGTACTTC,CASSEWVSYEQYF
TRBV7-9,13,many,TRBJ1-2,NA,TGTGCCAGCAGCTTCGGGACCTACGGTGGCTACACCTTC,CASSFGTYGGYTF
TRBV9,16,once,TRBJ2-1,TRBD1,TGTGCCAGCAGCGTAGTTGGGACAGATAATTTTAATGAGCAGTTCTTC,CASSVVGTDNFNEQFF
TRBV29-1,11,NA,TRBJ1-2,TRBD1,TGCAGCTTCCGGGACAGCTATGGCTACACCTTC,CSFRDSYGYTF
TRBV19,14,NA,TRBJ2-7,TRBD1,TGTGCCAGTAGCTTACAGGGGCGAACCTACGAGCAGTACTTC,CASSLQGRTYEQYF
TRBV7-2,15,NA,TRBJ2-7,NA,TGTGCCAGCAGCTTAGCGCATGTCGGGGATTACGAGCAGTACTTC,CASSLAHVGDYEQYF
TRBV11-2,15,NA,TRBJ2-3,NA,TGTGCCAGCAGCAAAGGACGGACCTTCACAGATACGCAGTATTTT,CASSKGRTFTDTQYF
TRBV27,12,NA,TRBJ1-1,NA,TGTGCCAGCAGTTCCAGGGACACTGAAGCTTTCTTT,CASSSRDTEAFF
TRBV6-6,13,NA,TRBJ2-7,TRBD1,TGTGCCAGCAGTCCTCAGACAGGGGGCGAGCAGTACTTC,CASSPQTGGEQYF
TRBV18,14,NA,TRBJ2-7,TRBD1,TGTGCCAGCTCACCTATGGGACAGGGGGACGAGCAGTACTTC,CASSPMGQGDEQYF
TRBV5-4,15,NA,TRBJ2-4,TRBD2,TGTGCCAGCAGCCTACCCGGGACTACCGTAAACATTCAGTACTTC,CASSLPGTTVNIQYF
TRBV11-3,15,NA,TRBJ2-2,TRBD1,TGTGCCAGCAGCTTGGGACAGGGGGAATCCGGGGAGCTGTTTTTT,CASSLGQGESGELFF
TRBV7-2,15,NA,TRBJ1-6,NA,TGTGCCAGCAACTTAGGGGCAGGCAGTAATTCACCCCTCCACTTT,CASNLGAGSNSPLHF
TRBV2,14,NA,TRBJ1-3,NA,TGTGCCAGCAGTGAGCAGCAGGTCGGAAACACCATATATTTT,CASSEQQVGNTIYF
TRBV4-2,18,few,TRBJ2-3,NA,TGTGCCAGCAGCCTGCAAGGGGGTAGTGATACTAGCACAGATACGCAGTATTTT,CASSLQGGSDTSTDTQYF